This TCR beta chain appears in the sequencing data of a study of T cell repertoires in cytomegalovirus infection. In regard to this clonotype: The antigen is unknown.

Germline V lookup: CDR1 MNHNS, CDR2 SASEGT. The CDR3 totals 20 residues. V lost 4 bases to trimming and J lost 2 bases; unmatched junction nucleotides: 20. TCRdb re-called the reads with MiXCR, one entry per CDR3 protein. The data show about 830,000 distinct CDR3 sequences, approximately 29% seen once. The sequence was collected from a human donor in good health (CMV status not recorded). Some clones in this sample may be carry-over from other donors' samples. The sequencing used cultured CD8+ T cells from PBMCs, collected from culture after CMV antigen stimulation. The rearrangement links TRBV6-1 to TRBJ2-3; 8 nucleotides align to TRBD1. In DNA, the CDR3 is TGTGCCAGCAGTGGATCGTACAGGGGGACCCTCCTATCTTCCACAGATACGCAGTATTTT. It specifies CASSGSYRGTLLSSTDTQYF.